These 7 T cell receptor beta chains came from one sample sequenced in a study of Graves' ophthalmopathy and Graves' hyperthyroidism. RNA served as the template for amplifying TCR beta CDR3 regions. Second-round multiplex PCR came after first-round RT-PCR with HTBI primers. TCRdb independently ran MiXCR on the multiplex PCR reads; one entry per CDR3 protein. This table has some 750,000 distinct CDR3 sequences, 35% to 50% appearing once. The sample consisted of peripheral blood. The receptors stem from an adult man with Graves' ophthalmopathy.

CDR3 sequence: CSSQTGIAEAFF. The CDR3 DNA follows: TGCAGCTCTCAAACAGGGATCGCTGAAGCTTTCTTT. V gene TRBV29-1 combines with J gene TRBJ1-1; D is perhaps TRBD1 (6 bases). Germline V gene sequence: CDR1 SQVTM, CDR2 ANQGSEA. V was trimmed by 8 bases and J by 6 bases, leaving 16 bases between them. This CDR3 has 12 amino acids.

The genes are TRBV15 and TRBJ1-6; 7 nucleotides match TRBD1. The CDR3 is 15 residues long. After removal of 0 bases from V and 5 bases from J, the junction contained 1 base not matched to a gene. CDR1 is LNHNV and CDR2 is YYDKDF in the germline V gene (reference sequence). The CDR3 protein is CATSRDQGDNSPLHF. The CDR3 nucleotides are TGTGCCACCAGCAGAGATCAGGGGGATAATTCACCCCTCCACTTT. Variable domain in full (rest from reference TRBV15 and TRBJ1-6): DAMVIQNPRYQVTQFGKPVTLSCSQTLNHNVMYWYQQKSSQAPKLLFHYYDKDFNNEADTPDNFQSRRPNTSFCFLDIRSPGLGDTAMYLCATSRDQGDNSPLHFGNGTRLTVT.

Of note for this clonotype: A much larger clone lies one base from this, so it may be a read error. The CDR3 DNA sequence: TGTGCCAGTATGACAGGGGACAGCCAACGGTGGGGCTACACCTTC. This sequence encodes CASMTGDSQRWGYTF. The V gene is TRBV19, the J gene TRBJ1-2, with 8 bases aligning to TRBD1. The V gene end was trimmed by 7 bases and the J gene end by 8 bases; junction bases not matched to a gene: 15. This CDR3 contains 15 residues. Germline lookup yields CDR1 LNHDA and CDR2 SQIVND (reference sequence).

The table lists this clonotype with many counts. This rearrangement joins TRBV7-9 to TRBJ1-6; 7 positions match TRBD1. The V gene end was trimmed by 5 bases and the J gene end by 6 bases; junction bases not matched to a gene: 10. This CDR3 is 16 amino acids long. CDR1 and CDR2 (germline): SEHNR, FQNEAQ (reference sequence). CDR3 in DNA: TGTGCCAGCAGCGCACAGACAGGGTACCCTAATTCACCCCTCCACTTT. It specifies CASSAQTGYPNSPLHF.

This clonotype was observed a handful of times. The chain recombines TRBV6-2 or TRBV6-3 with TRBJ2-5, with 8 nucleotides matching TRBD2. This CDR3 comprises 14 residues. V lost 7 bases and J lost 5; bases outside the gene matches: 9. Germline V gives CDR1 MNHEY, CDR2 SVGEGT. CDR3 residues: CASNQAGAVETQYF. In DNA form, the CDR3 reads TGTGCCAGCAACCAAGCGGGAGCGGTGGAGACCCAGTACTTC.

CDR3 coding DNA: TGTGCCAGCAGTTCCGGACTAACGGGAGTTAAGTCGGAGACCCAGTACTTC. Encoded protein: CASSSGLTGVKSETQYF. The chain has TRBV25-1 and TRBJ2-5; possibly TRBD2 for D (6 bases). V was trimmed by 5 bases and J by 5 bases, leaving 24 bases between them. CDR3 length: 17 residues. CDR1 and CDR2 from the germline V gene are MGHDK and SYGVNS.

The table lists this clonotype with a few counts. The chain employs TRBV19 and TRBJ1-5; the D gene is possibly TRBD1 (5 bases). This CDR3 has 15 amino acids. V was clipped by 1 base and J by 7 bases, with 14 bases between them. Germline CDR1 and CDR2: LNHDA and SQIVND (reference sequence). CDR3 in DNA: TGTGCCAGTAGTATAGTGTGGGACCCGGGGCAGCCCCAGCATTTT. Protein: CASSIVWDPGQPQHF.